The T cell receptor beta chain described here comes from a study of T-cell memory formation after mild COVID-19. TCRdb re-analysed the 5' RACE reads in MiXCR, keeping a single row per CDR3 protein. The sample yields under 550,000 distinct CDR3 sequences, 18% seen once. Germline V gene data show CDR1 as SGHTA and CDR2 as FQGNSA. The V gene lost 1 base and the J gene lost 4 bases, with 13 bases spanning the gap. This CDR3 spans 15 amino acids. The chain is built from TRBV7-2 and TRBJ2-5, with D maybe TRBD1 (6 bases). Sequenced sample: PBMCs or a T cell subset sorted from them (not recorded which). The origin of this receptor is an adult woman who had mild COVID-19 (a few samples of this study predate the infection). Cell type and time point are not known. CDR3 protein: CASSLVGPGVETQYF. CDR3 in DNA: TGTGCCAGCAGCTTAGTTGGTCCAGGGGTAGAGACCCAGTACTTC.